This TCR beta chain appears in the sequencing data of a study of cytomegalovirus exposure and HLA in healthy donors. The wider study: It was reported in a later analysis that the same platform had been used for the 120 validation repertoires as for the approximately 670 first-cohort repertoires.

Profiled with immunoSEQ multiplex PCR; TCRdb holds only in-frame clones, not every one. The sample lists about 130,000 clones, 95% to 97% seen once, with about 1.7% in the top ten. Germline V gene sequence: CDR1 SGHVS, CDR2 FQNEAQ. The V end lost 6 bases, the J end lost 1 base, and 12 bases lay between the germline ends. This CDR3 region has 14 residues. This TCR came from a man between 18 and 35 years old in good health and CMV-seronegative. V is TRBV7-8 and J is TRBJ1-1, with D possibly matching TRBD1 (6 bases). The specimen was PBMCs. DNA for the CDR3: TGTGCCAGCAGGAGGGGGGGCGCGAACACTGAAGCTTTCTTT. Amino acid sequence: CASRRGGANTEAFF.